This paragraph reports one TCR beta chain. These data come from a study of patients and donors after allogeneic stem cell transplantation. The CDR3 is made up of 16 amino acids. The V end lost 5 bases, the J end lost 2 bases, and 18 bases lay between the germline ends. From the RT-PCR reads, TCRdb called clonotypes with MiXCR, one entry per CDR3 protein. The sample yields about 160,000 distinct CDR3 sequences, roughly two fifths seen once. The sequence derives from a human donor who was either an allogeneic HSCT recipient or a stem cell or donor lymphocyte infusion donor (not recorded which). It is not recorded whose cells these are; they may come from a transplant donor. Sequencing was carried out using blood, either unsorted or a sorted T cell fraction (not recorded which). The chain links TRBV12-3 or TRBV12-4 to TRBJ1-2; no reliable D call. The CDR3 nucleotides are TGTGCCAGCAGTGCGGCCCCCGGAAGGCTAAACTATGGCTACACCTTC. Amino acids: CASSAAPGRLNYGYTF.